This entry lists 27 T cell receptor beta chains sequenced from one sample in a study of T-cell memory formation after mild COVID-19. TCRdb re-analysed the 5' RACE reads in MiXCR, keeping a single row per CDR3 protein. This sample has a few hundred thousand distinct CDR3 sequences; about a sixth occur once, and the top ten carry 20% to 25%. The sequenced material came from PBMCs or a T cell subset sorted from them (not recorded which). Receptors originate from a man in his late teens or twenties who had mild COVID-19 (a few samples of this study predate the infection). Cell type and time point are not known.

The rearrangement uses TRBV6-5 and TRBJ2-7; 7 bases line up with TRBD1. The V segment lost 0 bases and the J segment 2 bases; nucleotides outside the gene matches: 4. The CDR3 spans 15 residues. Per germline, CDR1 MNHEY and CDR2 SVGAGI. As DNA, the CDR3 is TGTGCCAGCAGTTACTCGCCTCAGGGGGCCTACGAGCAGTACGTC. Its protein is CASSYSPQGAYEQYV.

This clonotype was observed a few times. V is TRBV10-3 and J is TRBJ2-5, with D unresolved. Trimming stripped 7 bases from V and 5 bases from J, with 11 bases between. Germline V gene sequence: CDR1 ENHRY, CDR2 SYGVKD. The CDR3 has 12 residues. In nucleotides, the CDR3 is TGTGCCATCATCCCTACATTGGAGACCCAGTACTTC. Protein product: CAIIPTLETQYF.

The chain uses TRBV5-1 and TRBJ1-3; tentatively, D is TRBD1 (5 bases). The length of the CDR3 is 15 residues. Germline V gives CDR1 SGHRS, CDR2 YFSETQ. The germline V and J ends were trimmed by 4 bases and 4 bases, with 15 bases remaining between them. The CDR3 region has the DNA TGCGCCAGCAGCAGCGGGACGGACGTCGGAAACACCATATATTTT. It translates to CASSSGTDVGNTIYF.

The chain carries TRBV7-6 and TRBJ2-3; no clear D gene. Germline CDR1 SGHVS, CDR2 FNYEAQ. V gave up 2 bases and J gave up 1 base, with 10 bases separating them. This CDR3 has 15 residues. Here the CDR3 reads CASSLQVAGTDTQYF. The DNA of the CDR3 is TGTGCCAGCAGCTTACAGGTCGCCGGCACAGATACGCAGTATTTT.

The CDR3 is CASSVGVGNGYTF. The CDR3, as DNA: TGTGCCAGCAGCGTAGGTGTAGGGAACGGCTACACCTTC. This chain uses TRBV9 with TRBJ1-2; no definite D call. Looked up from germline, CDR1 is SGDLS and CDR2 is YYNGEE. The ends were cut back, 0 bases at V and 8 bases at J, with 11 bases in the middle. This CDR3 region has 13 residues.

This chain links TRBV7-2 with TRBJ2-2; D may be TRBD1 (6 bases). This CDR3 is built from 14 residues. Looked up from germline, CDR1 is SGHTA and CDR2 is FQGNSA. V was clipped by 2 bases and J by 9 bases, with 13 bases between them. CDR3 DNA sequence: TGTGCCAGCAGCTTACAGGGGATTATCCGGGAGCTGTTTTTT. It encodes CASSLQGIIRELFF.

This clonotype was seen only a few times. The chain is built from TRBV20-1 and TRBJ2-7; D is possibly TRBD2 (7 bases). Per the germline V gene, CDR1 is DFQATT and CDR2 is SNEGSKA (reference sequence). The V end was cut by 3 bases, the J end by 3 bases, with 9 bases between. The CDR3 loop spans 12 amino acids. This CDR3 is CSASRGGYEQYV. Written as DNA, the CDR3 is TGCAGTGCTAGTAGGGGGGGCTACGAGCAGTACGTC.

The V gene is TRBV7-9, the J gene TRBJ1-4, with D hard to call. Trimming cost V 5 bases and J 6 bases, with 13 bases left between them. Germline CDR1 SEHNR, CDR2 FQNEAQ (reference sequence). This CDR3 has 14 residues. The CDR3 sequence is CASSPYVQDEKLFF. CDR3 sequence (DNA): TGTGCCAGCAGCCCCTATGTTCAGGATGAAAAACTGTTTTTT.

In nucleotides, the CDR3 is TGTGCCAGCAGCTTAGACTGGGGACAGGCTACAGATACGCAGTATTTT. Amino acid sequence: CASSLDWGQATDTQYF. The chain is built from TRBV7-2 and TRBJ2-3, with 8 bases matching TRBD1. The V segment lost 1 base and the J segment 3 bases; nucleotides outside the gene matches: 6. The CDR3 sequence is 16 residues long. Germline assignment: CDR1 SGHTA and CDR2 FQGNSA.

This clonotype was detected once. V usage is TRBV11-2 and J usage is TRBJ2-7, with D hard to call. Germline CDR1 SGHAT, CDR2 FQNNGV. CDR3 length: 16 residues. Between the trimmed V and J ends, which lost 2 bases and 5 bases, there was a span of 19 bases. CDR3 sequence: CASSLWSLGAINEQYV. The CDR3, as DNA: TGTGCCAGCAGCTTATGGTCCCTAGGAGCGATTAACGAGCAGTACGTC.

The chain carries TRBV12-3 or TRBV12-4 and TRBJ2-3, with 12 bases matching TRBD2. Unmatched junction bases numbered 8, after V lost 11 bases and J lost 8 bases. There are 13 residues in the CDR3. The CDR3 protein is CASGTSGRGTQYF. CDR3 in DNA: TGTGCCTCAGGGACTAGCGGGCGGGGTACGCAGTATTTT.

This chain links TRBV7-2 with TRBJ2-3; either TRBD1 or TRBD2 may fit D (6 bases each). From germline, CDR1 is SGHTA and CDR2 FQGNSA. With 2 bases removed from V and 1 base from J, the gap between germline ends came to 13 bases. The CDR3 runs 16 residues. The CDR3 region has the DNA TGTGCCAGCAGCTTATCCCCGGGGGCGGGCACAGATACGCAGTATTTT. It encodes CASSLSPGAGTDTQYF.

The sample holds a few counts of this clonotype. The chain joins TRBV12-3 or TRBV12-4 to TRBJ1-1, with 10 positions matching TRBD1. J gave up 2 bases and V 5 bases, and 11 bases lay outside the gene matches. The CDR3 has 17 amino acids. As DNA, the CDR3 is TGTGCCAGCAGTCCATGGACAGGGGGATACAAAAACACTGAAGCTTTCTTT. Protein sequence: CASSPWTGGYKNTEAFF.

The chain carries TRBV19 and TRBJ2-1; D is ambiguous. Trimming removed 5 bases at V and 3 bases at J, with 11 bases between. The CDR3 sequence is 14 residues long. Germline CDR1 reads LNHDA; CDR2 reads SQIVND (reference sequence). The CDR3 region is CASSGGPLYNEQFF. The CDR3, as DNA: TGTGCCAGTAGTGGTGGTCCCCTCTACAATGAGCAGTTCTTC. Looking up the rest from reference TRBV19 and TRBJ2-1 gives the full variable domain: DGGITQSPKYLFRKEGQNVTLSCEQNLNHDAMYWYRQDPGQGLRLIYYSQIVNDFQKGDIAEGYSVSREKKESFPLTVTSAQKNPTAFYLCASSGGPLYNEQFFGPGTRLTVL.

CDR3 loop: CASSLFSGGANTQYF. The CDR3 DNA sequence: TGTGCCAGCAGCTTATTTAGCGGGGGGGCTAATACGCAGTATTTT. The chain combines TRBV7-2 with TRBJ2-3; 11 nucleotides align to TRBD2. CDR1 and CDR2 from the germline V gene are SGHTA and FQGNSA. This CDR3 comprises 15 residues. V lost 2 bases, J lost 7 bases, and 5 bases stayed unmatched.

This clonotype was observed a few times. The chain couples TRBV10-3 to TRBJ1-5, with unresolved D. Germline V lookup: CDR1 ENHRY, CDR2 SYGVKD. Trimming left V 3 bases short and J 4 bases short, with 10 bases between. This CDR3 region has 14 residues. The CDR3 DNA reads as TGTGCCATCAGTGAAGATCTGATGAATCAGCCCCAGCATTTT. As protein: CAISEDLMNQPQHF.

The chain's CDR3 is CASSLLTGDEQYF. In DNA form, the CDR3 reads TGTGCCAGCAGTTTACTGACGGGGGACGAGCAGTACTTC. V and J are TRBV27 and TRBJ2-7; D might be TRBD2 (6 bases). CDR3 length: 13 amino acids. Germline V lookup: CDR1 MNHEY, CDR2 SMNVEV (reference sequence). The V end was cut by 2 bases, the J end by 5 bases, with 10 bases between.

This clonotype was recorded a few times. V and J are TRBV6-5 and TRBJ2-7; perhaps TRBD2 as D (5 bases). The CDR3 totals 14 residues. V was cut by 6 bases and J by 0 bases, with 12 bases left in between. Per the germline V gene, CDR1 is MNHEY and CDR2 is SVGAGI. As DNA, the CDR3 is TGTGCCAGCAGACTCCCGGGAAACTCCTACGAGCAGTACTTC. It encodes CASRLPGNSYEQYF.

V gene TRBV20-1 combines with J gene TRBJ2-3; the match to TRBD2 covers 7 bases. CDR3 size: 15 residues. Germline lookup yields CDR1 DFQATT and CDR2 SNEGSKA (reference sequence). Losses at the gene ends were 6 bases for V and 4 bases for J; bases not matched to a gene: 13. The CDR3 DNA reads TGCAGTGCCCAATTCCGGGGGGAACGATCAGATACGCAGTATTTT. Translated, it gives CSAQFRGERSDTQYF.

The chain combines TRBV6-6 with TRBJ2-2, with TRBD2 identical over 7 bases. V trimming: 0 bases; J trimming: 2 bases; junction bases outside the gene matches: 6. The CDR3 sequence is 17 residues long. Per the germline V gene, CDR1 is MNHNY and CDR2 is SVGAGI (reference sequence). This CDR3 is CASSYSGLADNTGELFF. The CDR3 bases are TGTGCCAGCAGTTACTCCGGGCTAGCGGATAACACCGGGGAGCTGTTTTTT.

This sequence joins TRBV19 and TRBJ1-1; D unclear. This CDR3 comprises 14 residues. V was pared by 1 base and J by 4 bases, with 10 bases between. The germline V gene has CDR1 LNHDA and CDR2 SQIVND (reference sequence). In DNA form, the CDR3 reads TGTGCCAGTAGTATAGGAACGAGTGGCACTGAAGCTTTCTTT. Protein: CASSIGTSGTEAFF.

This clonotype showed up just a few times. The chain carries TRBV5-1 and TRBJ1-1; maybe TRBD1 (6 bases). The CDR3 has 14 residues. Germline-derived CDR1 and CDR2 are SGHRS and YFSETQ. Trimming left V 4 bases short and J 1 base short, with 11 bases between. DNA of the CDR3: TGCGCCAGCAGCCCAGGGGTTCCGAACACTGAAGCTTTCTTT. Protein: CASSPGVPNTEAFF.

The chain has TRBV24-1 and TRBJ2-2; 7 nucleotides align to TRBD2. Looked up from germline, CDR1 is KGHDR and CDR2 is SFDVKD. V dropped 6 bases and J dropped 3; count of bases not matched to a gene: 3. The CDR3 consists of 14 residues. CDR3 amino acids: CATSSLADTGELFF. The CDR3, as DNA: TGTGCCACCAGTAGCCTAGCGGACACCGGGGAGCTGTTTTTT.

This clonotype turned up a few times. The CDR3 DNA follows: TGTGCCAGCAGTCTGGGGGGGGGCCGCTCCTACAATGAGCAGTTCTTC. It yields the protein CASSLGGGRSYNEQFF. The rearrangement joins TRBV12-3 or TRBV12-4 to TRBJ2-1; TRBD2 might be the D (7 bases). Trimming pared 5 bases from V and 0 bases from J, leaving 14 bases between. This CDR3 contains 16 residues.

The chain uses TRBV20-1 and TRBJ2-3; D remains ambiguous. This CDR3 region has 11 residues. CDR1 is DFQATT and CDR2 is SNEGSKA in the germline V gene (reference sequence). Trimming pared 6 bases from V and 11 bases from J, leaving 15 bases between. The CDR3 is CSAPRPWWQYF. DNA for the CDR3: TGCAGTGCCCCCCGGCCCTGGTGGCAGTATTTT.

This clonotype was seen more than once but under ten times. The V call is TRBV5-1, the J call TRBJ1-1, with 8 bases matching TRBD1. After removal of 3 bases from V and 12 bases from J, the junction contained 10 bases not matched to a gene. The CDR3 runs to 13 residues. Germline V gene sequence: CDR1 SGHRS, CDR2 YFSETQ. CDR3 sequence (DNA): TGCGCCAGCAGCTCGGGACAGGTCTCACTTTCTTTCTTT. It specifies CASSSGQVSLSFF.

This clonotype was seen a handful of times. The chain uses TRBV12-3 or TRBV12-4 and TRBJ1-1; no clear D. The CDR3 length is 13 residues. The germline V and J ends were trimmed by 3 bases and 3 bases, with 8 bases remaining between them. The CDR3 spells CASSFRDYTEAFF. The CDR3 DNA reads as TGTGCCAGCAGTTTCCGAGATTACACTGAAGCTTTCTTT.